This TCR beta chain was sequenced during a study of T cell repertoires in cytomegalovirus infection. Study context: Public TCR beta signatures indicated both CMV infection and matching HLA type.

This clonotype came up many times. Its antigen is unknown. This CDR3 contains 17 residues. Per germline, CDR1 MDHEN and CDR2 SYDVKM. The germline V and J ends were trimmed by 7 bases and 0 bases, with 19 bases remaining between them. Overall study findings and caveats: The ex vivo response showed dominance by HLA-C-restricted CMV-specific TCR beta clonotypes. Pooled public TCR beta family frequency picked out CMV carriers with the relevant HLA.

TCRdb reanalysed the reads using MiXCR and keeps one entry per CDR3 protein. The profile shows about 140,000 distinct CDR3 sequences, roughly 6% of them singletons. The source is a human donor in good health (CMV status not recorded). Some clones in this sample may be carry-over from other donors' samples. The source material was PBMCs. The chain has TRBV28 and TRBJ1-5, with D perhaps TRBD1 (5 bases). CDR3 sequence reads: CASTSPSGHFSNQPQHF. CDR3 DNA: TGTGCCAGCACATCGCCGTCCGGACACTTTAGCAATCAGCCCCAGCATTTT.